The present entry profiles one T cell receptor (beta chain) with its context. The data belong to a study of T cell changes during pregnancy in multiple sclerosis. Per germline, CDR1 KGHSH and CDR2 LQKENI. The CDR3 has 15 residues. The V and J ends lost 2 bases and 1 base respectively, with 8 bases between them. Measured with immunoSEQ multiplex PCR; TCRdb has only the in-frame clones, and not every one. The data show 45,000 to 70,000 clones, approximately 90% seen once. The sample consisted of CD4+ T cells from peripheral blood mononuclear cells, taken after pregnancy. The chain links TRBV18 to TRBJ1-4; D perhaps matches TRBD1 (6 bases). The TCR comes from a female donor in good health, enrolled as a control in a pregnancy study. CDR3 DNA: TGTGCCAGCTCACCAGTCAGGGGAACTAATGAAAAACTGTTTTTT. The encoded protein is CASSPVRGTNEKLFF. Combining the CDR3 with reference TRBV18 and TRBJ1-4 gives the whole variable domain NAGVMQNPRHLVRRRGQEARLRCSPMKGHSHVYWYRQLPEEGLKFMVYLQKENIIDESGMPKERFSAEFPKEGPSILRIQQVVRGDSAAYFCASSPVRGTNEKLFFGSGTQLSVL.